This TCR beta chain was recorded in a study of CD8+CD57+ T cells in acquired aplastic anemia. Study-wide context: 3 to 3.5 ug was the average amount of DNA from sorted CD4+ and CD8+ cells.

CDR3 and TCR beta VDJ profiling relied on genomic DNA as the template. MiXCR, applied by TCRdb to the reads, yields one record per CDR3 protein. The table includes 150,000 to 200,000 distinct CDR3 sequences, around three fifths detected once. This CDR3 is built from 16 residues. From germline, CDR1 is KGHDR and CDR2 SFDVKD. Trimming took 3 bases from V and 2 from J; bases not matched to a gene: 5. The TCR was taken from a human donor with severe aplastic anemia or a healthy control (not recorded which). The chain combines TRBV24-1 with TRBJ2-5; TRBD1 matches 10 bases. Sequencing used sorted CD4+, CD8+, or CD8+CD57+ T cells (not recorded which) from PBMCs. In nucleotides, the CDR3 is TGTGCCACCAGTGATAGCCGGGACAGGGGTCAAGAGACCCAGTACTTC. Its protein product is CATSDSRDRGQETQYF.